The 24 T cell receptor beta chains below come from one sample, sequenced in a study of blood T cell repertoires in COVID-19. The method was immunoSEQ multiplex PCR; TCRdb's version includes in-frame clones alone and lacks a portion of them. This sample carries 100,000 to 150,000 clones, roughly 90% of them seen once, and the ten largest clones take 4% to 5.5%. The sequenced material came from peripheral blood. These receptors were taken from a middle-aged man with acute or convalescent COVID-19.

This clone showed up just a few times. The V and J genes are TRBV10-1 and TRBJ1-5; no clear D. The CDR3 totals 16 residues. Trimming removed 2 bases at V and 2 bases at J, with 13 bases between. The germline CDR1 and CDR2 sequences are WNHNN and SYGVQD (reference sequence). This CDR3 is CASSEERGRGNQPQHF. The CDR3 DNA sequence: TGCGCCAGCAGTGAGGAGCGGGGTCGGGGCAATCAGCCCCAGCATTTT.

The chain carries TRBV18 and TRBJ1-1, with 8 bases aligning to TRBD1. The CDR3 extends over 14 amino acids. Trimming removed 4 bases from V and 5 bases from J; junction bases left unmatched: 6. In germline, CDR1 is KGHSH, CDR2 LQKENI. The CDR3: CASSQGQGKTEAFF. In nucleotides, the CDR3 is TGTGCCAGCTCACAAGGACAGGGAAAAACTGAAGCTTTCTTT. Full variable domain (missing parts from reference TRBV18 and TRBJ1-1): NAGVMQNPRHLVRRRGQEARLRCSPMKGHSHVYWYRQLPEEGLKFMVYLQKENIIDESGMPKERFSAEFPKEGPSILRIQQVVRGDSAAYFCASSQGQGKTEAFFGQGTRLTVV.

The V and J genes are TRBV19 and TRBJ1-5; 7 positions match TRBD1. The ends lost 5 bases at V and 6 bases at J; junction bases unmatched: 7. CDR1 and CDR2 from the germline V gene are LNHDA and SQIVND (reference sequence). This CDR3 contains 14 residues. The DNA for the CDR3 is TGTGCCAGTAGTTCCCGGACAGGACTTCAGCCCCAGCATTTT. Amino acids: CASSSRTGLQPQHF.

This rearrangement joins TRBV19 to TRBJ2-1; TRBD2 matches at 7 bases. J was trimmed by 6 bases and V by 3 bases; bases with no gene match: 8. This CDR3 is built from 15 residues. Germline lookup yields CDR1 LNHDA and CDR2 SQIVND (reference sequence). The CDR3 bases are TGTGCCAGTAGTATGGGAGGGACTATACTCAATGAGCAGTTCTTC. It yields the protein CASSMGGTILNEQFF.

DNA of the CDR3: TGCGCCAGCAGCATTGGGACATACAATCAGCCCCAGCATTTT. Protein sequence: CASSIGTYNQPQHF. The chain has TRBV4-3 and TRBJ1-5, with TRBD1 as a possible D gene (6 bases). The germline V gene encodes CDR1 LGHNA and CDR2 YSLEER. V gave up 5 bases and J gave up 3 bases, with 11 bases separating them. The CDR3 sequence is 14 residues long.

This sequence joins TRBV24-1 and TRBJ2-2; 10 nucleotides line up with TRBD1. This CDR3 comprises 14 residues. Trimming cost V 7 bases and J 7 bases; bases outside gene matches: 5. The germline gives CDR1 KGHDR, CDR2 SFDVKD. The DNA of the CDR3 is TGTGCCACCAGCCCCGGGACAGGGGTCGGGGAGCTGTTTTTT. Its protein is CATSPGTGVGELFF.

The chain recombines TRBV30 with TRBJ2-7; D ambiguous. The CDR3 is 12 amino acids. The V gene lost 3 bases and the J gene lost 7 bases, with 13 bases spanning the gap. CDR1 and CDR2 from the germline V gene are GTSNPN and SVGIG (reference sequence). In DNA form, the CDR3 reads TGTGCCTGGAGCAGTACGCTGGTTGAGCAGTACTTC. It encodes CAWSSTLVEQYF.

V usage is TRBV9 and J usage is TRBJ2-1; D perhaps matches TRBD2 (6 bases). CDR1 is SGDLS and CDR2 is YYNGEE in the germline V gene. The ends were cut back, 10 bases at V and 0 bases at J, with 20 bases in the middle. The CDR3 sequence is 16 residues long. CDR3 bases: TGTGCCTCAGGAACCGGCCGGGGGAGCTCCTACAATGAGCAGTTCTTC. Its translation: CASGTGRGSSYNEQFF.

The gene calls are TRBV4-1 and TRBJ1-1, with 7 bases identical to TRBD1. V lost 4 bases to trimming and J lost 0 bases; unmatched junction nucleotides: 11. The V gene's germline CDR1 is MGHRA and CDR2 YSYEKL. There are 17 residues in the CDR3. Written as DNA, the CDR3 is TGCGCCAGCAGCCCCGAGTCCTGGACAGGCCTGAACACTGAAGCTTTCTTT. Protein sequence: CASSPESWTGLNTEAFF.

V usage is TRBV11-1 and J usage is TRBJ2-1, with TRBD2 matching over 12 bases. The V segment lost 5 bases and the J segment 5 bases; nucleotides outside the gene matches: 7. The CDR3 contains 16 residues. CDR1 is SGHAT, CDR2 FQDESV, per germline (reference sequence). The CDR3 nucleotides read TGTGCCAGCAGCCACCGGACTAGCGGGGCCAACAATGAGCAGTTCTTC. Protein: CASSHRTSGANNEQFF.

This clone was recorded once. The J gene is TRBJ2-2, the V gene TRBV6-5, with TRBD2 matching over 12 bases. The germline gives CDR1 MNHEY, CDR2 SVGAGI. With 8 bases clipped from V and 7 bases from J, the junction kept 8 bases outside the gene matches. The CDR3 is 15 residues long. In nucleotides, the CDR3 is TGTGCCAGCTCATCTAGCGGGGGGGCGATCGGGGAGCTGTTTTTT. It specifies CASSSSGGAIGELFF.

V usage is TRBV6-5 and J usage is TRBJ2-3; TRBD1 is a possible D gene (6 bases). Trimming cost V 5 bases and J 6 bases, with 12 bases left between them. This CDR3 is built from 13 residues. The germline gives CDR1 MNHEY, CDR2 SVGAGI. This CDR3 is CASSRTGTDTQYF. CDR3 bases: TGTGCCAGCAGTAGAACAGGGACCGATACGCAGTATTTT.

This rearrangement joins TRBV5-1 to TRBJ2-7; 9 bases are shared with TRBD1. The CDR3 has 15 amino acids. Per germline, CDR1 SGHRS and CDR2 YFSETQ. Trimming took 4 bases from V and 3 from J; bases not matched to a gene: 8. The CDR3 DNA follows: TGCGCCAGCAGCCCCGACAGGGGGGCCAACTACGAGCAGTACTTC. Its protein product is CASSPDRGANYEQYF.

This clone was recorded a few times. The chain recombines TRBV4-2 with TRBJ1-6; 12 bases align to TRBD1. The CDR3 contains 17 residues. Germline V gene data show CDR1 as LGHNA and CDR2 as YNFKEQ. Losses at the gene ends were 1 base for V and 6 bases for J; bases not matched to a gene: 4. CDR3: CASSQGGQGATNSPLHF. The DNA of the CDR3 is TGTGCCAGCAGCCAAGGGGGACAGGGGGCAACTAATTCACCCCTCCACTTT.

The J gene is TRBJ1-2, the V gene TRBV18; the match to TRBD1 covers 7 bases. Germline CDR1 KGHSH, CDR2 LQKENI. The CDR3 has 15 residues. V lost 0 bases, J lost 0 bases, and 1 base stayed unmatched. CDR3 residues: CASSPPDRTNYGYTF. The CDR3 DNA is TGTGCCAGCTCACCACCGGACAGGACTAACTATGGCTACACCTTC.

This clone was seen only a few times. The chain combines TRBV6-1 with TRBJ1-6; D remains unclear. The CDR3 contains 18 residues. With 3 bases removed from V and 0 bases from J, the gap between germline ends came to 15 bases. Germline CDR1 MNHNS, CDR2 SASEGT. In nucleotides, the CDR3 is TGTGCCAGCAGTGATAGATTCAGGAATCGCTCCTATAATTCACCCCTCCACTTT. Its protein product is CASSDRFRNRSYNSPLHF.

The V call is TRBV6-2 or TRBV6-3, the J call TRBJ1-1, with 7 nucleotides matching TRBD1. This CDR3 contains 14 residues. Unmatched junction bases numbered 5, after V lost 4 bases and J lost 3 bases. Germline V gene lookup returns CDR1 MNHEY and CDR2 SVGEGT. CDR3 residues: CASSSTGLYTEAFF. The CDR3 region has the DNA TGTGCCAGCAGTTCGACAGGGTTATACACTGAAGCTTTCTTT.

Only one count was recorded for this clone. The V gene is TRBV7-9, the J gene TRBJ1-5, with a possible D match to TRBD1 (5 bases). The germline V gene has CDR1 SEHNR and CDR2 FQNEAQ (reference sequence). This CDR3 comprises 14 residues. Trimming took off 4 bases at V and 2 bases at J, with 9 bases between the two ends. CDR3 residues: CASSSGIRNQPQHF. The DNA of the CDR3 is TGTGCCAGCAGCTCAGGGATTCGCAATCAGCCCCAGCATTTT.

The rearrangement uses TRBV7-2 and TRBJ2-5; 10 positions match TRBD1. The CDR3 has 15 residues. Germline V gene sequence: CDR1 SGHTA, CDR2 FQGNSA. V lost 3 bases to trimming and J lost 5 bases; unmatched junction nucleotides: 6. CDR3 sequence: CASSFDRGHRETQYF. DNA of the CDR3: TGTGCCAGCAGCTTCGACAGGGGGCATCGGGAGACCCAGTACTTC.

The chain links TRBV5-1 to TRBJ1-3, with D unclear. The CDR3 extends over 14 amino acids. The ends were cut back, 4 bases at V and 9 bases at J, with 17 bases in the middle. From germline, CDR1 is SGHRS and CDR2 YFSETQ. The CDR3 sequence is CASSLDGERSTIYF. In DNA, the CDR3 is TGCGCCAGCAGCCTGGACGGAGAACGGTCCACCATATATTTT. The full variable domain, rest sourced from reference TRBV5-1 and TRBJ1-3, is KAGVTQTPRYLIKTRGQQVTLSCSPISGHRSVSWYQQTPGQGLQFLFEYFSETQRNKGNFPGRFSGRQFSNSRSEMNVSTLELGDSALYLCASSLDGERSTIYFGEGSWLTVV.

V is TRBV5-1 and J is TRBJ2-7, with TRBD2 as a possible D gene (6 bases). The germline V gene encodes CDR1 SGHRS and CDR2 YFSETQ. V lost 0 bases, J lost 2 bases, and 18 bases lay in between. This CDR3 region has 17 residues. CDR3: CASSLAGGPQDTYEQYF. Written as DNA, the CDR3 is TGCGCCAGCAGCTTGGCCGGGGGTCCTCAAGATACCTACGAGCAGTACTTC.

Note on this clone: At the DNA level, this CDR3 is encoded by other sequences in the same sample as well. The J gene is TRBJ1-5, the V gene TRBV3-1 (or the pseudogene TRBV3-2); 7 bases line up with TRBD1. The ends lost 1 base at V and 7 bases at J; junction bases unmatched: 4. The CDR3 runs 14 residues. CDR1 LGHDT and CDR2 YNNKEL come from the germline V gene (reference sequence). The CDR3 region is CASSQGQGGQPQHF. The CDR3, as DNA: TGTGCCAGCAGCCAAGGACAGGGTGGCCAGCCCCAGCATTTT.

V and J are TRBV10-3 and TRBJ2-3; 9 nucleotides align to TRBD2. Losses at the gene ends were 2 bases for V and 0 bases for J; bases not matched to a gene: 12. This CDR3 spans 19 amino acids. Germline V CDR1 and CDR2: ENHRY, SYGVKD. The CDR3 DNA sequence: TGTGCCATCAGTGAGAAGGTCGGTCTAGCGGGAACTAGCACAGATACGCAGTATTTT. Translated, it gives CAISEKVGLAGTSTDTQYF.

This clone was observed a single time. This chain uses TRBV6-5 with TRBJ1-5; 9 nucleotides match TRBD1. The J segment lost 15 bases and the V segment lost 5 bases, leaving 11 bases of the junction unmatched. The V gene's germline CDR1 is MNHEY and CDR2 SVGAGI. The CDR3 consists of 13 residues. CDR3 nucleotide sequence: TGTGCCAGCAGTACCGGGACAGGGAACAGCCGGCATTTT. This encodes CASSTGTGNSRHF.